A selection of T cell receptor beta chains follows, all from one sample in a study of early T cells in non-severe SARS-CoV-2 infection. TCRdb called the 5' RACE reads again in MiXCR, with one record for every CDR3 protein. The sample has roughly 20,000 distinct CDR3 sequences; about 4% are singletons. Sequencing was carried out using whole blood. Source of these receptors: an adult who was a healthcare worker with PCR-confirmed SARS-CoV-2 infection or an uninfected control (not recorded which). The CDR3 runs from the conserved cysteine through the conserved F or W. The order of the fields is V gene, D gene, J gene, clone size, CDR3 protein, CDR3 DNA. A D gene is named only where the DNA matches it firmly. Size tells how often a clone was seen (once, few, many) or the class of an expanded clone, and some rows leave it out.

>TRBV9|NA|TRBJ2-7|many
CASSWTNYEQYF
TGTGCCAGCAGCTGGACAAACTACGAGCAGTACTTC
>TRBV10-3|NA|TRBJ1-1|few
CAISEGTKKEAFF
TGTGCCATCAGTGAGGGGACAAAGAAAGAAGCTTTCTTT
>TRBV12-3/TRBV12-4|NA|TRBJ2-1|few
CASNFQGNNEQFF
TGTGCCAGCAACTTTCAGGGTAACAATGAGCAGTTCTTC
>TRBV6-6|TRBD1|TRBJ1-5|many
CASSYVQGSNQPQHF
TGTGCCAGCAGTTATGTACAGGGGAGCAATCAGCCCCAGCATTTT
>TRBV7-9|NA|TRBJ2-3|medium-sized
CASSRKRAGTSTDTQYF
TGTGCCAGCAGCCGGAAACGGGCGGGGACTAGCACAGATACGCAGTATTTT
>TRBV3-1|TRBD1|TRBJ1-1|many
CASSQGDRKSTEAFF
TGTGCCAGCAGCCAAGGGGACAGAAAAAGCACTGAAGCTTTCTTT
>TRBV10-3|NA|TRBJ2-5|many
CAISRTGQETQYF
TGTGCCATCAGTCGGACTGGGCAAGAGACCCAGTACTTC
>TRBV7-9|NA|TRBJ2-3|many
CASSLQGTDTQYF
TGTGCCAGCAGCCTTCAGGGCACAGATACGCAGTATTTT
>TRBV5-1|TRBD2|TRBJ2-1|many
CASSLGGTTSYNEQFF
TGCGCCAGCAGCTTGGGGGGGACTACTTCCTACAATGAGCAGTTCTTC
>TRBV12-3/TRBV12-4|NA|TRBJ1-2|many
CASSLVAGGYTF
TGTGCCAGCAGTTTAGTCGCAGGTGGCTACACCTTC
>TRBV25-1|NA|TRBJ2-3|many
CASSEWERLDTQYF
TGTGCCAGCAGTGAATGGGAGCGCTTGGATACGCAGTATTTT
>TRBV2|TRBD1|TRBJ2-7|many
CASSLQGAIAYEQYF
TGTGCCAGCAGTTTACAGGGGGCCATCGCCTACGAGCAGTACTTC
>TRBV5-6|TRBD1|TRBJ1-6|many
CASSLLDRVDSPLHF
TGTGCCAGCAGCTTGTTGGACAGGGTCGATTCACCCCTCCACTTT
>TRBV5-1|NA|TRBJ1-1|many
CASSLQGDTEAFF
TGCGCCAGCAGCTTGCAAGGGGACACTGAAGCTTTCTTT
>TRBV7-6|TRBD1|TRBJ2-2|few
CASSMTGVGTGELFF
TGTGCCAGCAGCATGACAGGGGTTGGCACCGGGGAGCTGTTTTTT
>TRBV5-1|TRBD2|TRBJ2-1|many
CASSGGLAGGGSYNEQFF
TGCGCCAGCAGCGGAGGACTAGCGGGGGGAGGCTCCTACAATGAGCAGTTCTTC
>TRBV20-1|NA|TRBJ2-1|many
CSARYLEGSYNEQFF
TGCAGTGCCAGGTACCTAGAGGGCTCCTACAATGAGCAGTTCTTC
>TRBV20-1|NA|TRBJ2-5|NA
CSALVAPQETQYF
TGCAGTGCTCTCGTGGCCCCCCAAGAGACCCAGTACTTC
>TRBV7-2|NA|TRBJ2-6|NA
CASSFSSTGANVLTF
TGTGCCAGCAGCTTTAGCAGTACTGGGGCCAACGTCCTGACTTTC
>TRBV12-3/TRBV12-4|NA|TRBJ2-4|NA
CASSLEVPAGRYF
TGTGCCAGCAGTTTAGAGGTCCCCGCGGGTCGGTACTTC
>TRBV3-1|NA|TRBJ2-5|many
CASSTPELPSSQYF
TGTGCCAGCAGCACTCCGGAACTACCTTCTTCCCAGTACTTC
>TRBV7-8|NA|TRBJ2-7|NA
CASRYKVGIYEQYF
TGTGCCAGCAGATACAAAGTCGGAATCTACGAGCAGTACTTC
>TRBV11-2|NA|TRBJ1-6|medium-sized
CASSIRLATENSPLHF
TGTGCCAGCAGCATACGGCTCGCCACAGAGAATTCACCCCTCCACTTT
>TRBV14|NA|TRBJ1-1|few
CASSPPKRSIEAFF
TGTGCCAGCAGCCCTCCTAAGCGGAGTATCGAAGCTTTCTTT
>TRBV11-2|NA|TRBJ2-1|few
CASSTRGGAVINEQFF
TGTGCCAGCAGCACGCGAGGGGGGGCCGTTATAAATGAGCAGTTCTTC
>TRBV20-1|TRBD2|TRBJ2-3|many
CSARPPTSDTDTQYF
TGCAGTGCTAGACCACCGACTAGCGACACAGATACGCAGTATTTT
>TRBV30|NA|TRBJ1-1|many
CAWSRGRDYEAFF
TGTGCCTGGAGTCGGGGCAGGGACTATGAAGCTTTCTTT
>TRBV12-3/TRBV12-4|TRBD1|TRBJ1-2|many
CASSRRLGQGLASADGYTF
TGTGCCAGCAGTCGACGTTTAGGACAGGGCTTAGCGTCGGCGGATGGCTACACCTTC
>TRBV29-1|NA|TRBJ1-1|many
CSAQQGNTEAFF
TGCAGCGCTCAACAGGGCAACACTGAAGCTTTCTTT
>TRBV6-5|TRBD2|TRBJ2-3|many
CASSESGGLDTDTQYF
TGTGCCAGCAGTGAGAGCGGGGGCCTCGACACAGATACGCAGTATTTT
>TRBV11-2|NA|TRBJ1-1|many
CASSLTGTAEAFF
TGTGCCAGCAGCTTGACAGGCACCGCTGAAGCTTTCTTT
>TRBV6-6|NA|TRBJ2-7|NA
CASSYGRGRWEQYF
TGTGCCAGCAGTTACGGCCGGGGGCGTTGGGAGCAGTACTTC
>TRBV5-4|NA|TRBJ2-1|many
CASSPWDENEQFF
TGTGCCAGCAGCCCCTGGGATGAGAATGAGCAGTTCTTC
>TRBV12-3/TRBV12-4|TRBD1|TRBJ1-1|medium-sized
CASSRTGVVTEAFF
TGTGCCAGCAGTCGTACAGGGGTCGTCACTGAAGCTTTCTTT
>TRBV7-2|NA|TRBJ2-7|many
CASRSTTGFDFYEQYF
TGTGCCAGCAGAAGCACGACAGGTTTTGACTTTTACGAGCAGTACTTC
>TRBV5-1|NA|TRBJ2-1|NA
CASSFIRDEQFF
TGCGCCAGCAGTTTTATTCGCGATGAGCAGTTCTTC
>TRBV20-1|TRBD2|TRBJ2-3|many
CSARAPIRGGDTQYF
TGCAGTGCTAGGGCACCTATCCGCGGGGGGGATACGCAGTATTTT
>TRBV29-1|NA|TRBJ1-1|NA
CMGRREMNTEAFF
TGCATGGGGCGGCGGGAAATGAACACTGAAGCTTTCTTT
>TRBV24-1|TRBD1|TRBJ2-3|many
CATSPDGQEPDTQYF
TGTGCCACCAGTCCAGACGGACAGGAGCCAGATACGCAGTATTTT
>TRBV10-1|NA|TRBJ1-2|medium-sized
CASRSRGPAYGYTF
TGCGCCAGCAGATCCAGGGGCCCAGCCTATGGCTACACCTTC
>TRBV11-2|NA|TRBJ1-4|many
CASSFQGTTNEKLFF
TGTGCCAGCAGCTTCCAGGGGACAACTAATGAAAAACTGTTTTTT
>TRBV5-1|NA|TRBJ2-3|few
CVSSFSHRAVTDTQYF
TGCGTCAGCAGCTTCAGTCATCGGGCGGTCACAGATACGCAGTATTTT
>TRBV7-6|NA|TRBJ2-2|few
CASSPSNRDTGELFF
TGTGCCAGCAGCCCCTCGAACAGGGACACCGGGGAGCTGTTTTTT
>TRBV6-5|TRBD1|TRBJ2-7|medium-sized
CASRRTGGLYEQYF
TGTGCCAGCAGACGGACAGGGGGCCTCTACGAGCAGTACTTC
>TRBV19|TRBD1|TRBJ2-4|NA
CASSPSPRLQGPAKNIQYF
TGTGCCAGTAGTCCGAGTCCCCGATTACAGGGGCCGGCCAAAAACATTCAGTACTTC
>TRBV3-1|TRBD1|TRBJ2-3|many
CASSPNTGVEDTQYF
TGTGCCAGCAGCCCTAACACAGGGGTCGAAGATACGCAGTATTTT
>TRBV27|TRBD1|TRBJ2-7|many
CASSLAPTGSYEQYF
TGTGCCAGCAGTTTAGCTCCGACAGGGTCCTACGAGCAGTACTTC
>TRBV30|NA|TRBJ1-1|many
CAWRSLVGYEAFF
TGTGCCTGGAGGTCGCTGGTCGGGTATGAAGCTTTCTTT
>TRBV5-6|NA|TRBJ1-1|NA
CASSSGLNTEAFF
TGTGCCAGCAGCTCTGGACTGAACACTGAAGCTTTCTTT
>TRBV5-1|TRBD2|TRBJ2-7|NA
CTSSLDERGSSYEQYF
TGCACCAGCAGCTTGGACGAGCGGGGGTCTTCCTACGAGCAGTACTTC
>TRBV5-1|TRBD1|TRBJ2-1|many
CASSIRQGVGQFF
TGCGCCAGCAGCATACGACAGGGCGTAGGGCAGTTCTTC
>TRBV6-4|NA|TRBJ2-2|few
CASSDSTNTGELFF
TGTGCCAGCAGTGACTCGACCAATACCGGGGAGCTGTTTTTT
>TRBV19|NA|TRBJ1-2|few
CASSLDRYGYTF
TGTGCCAGTAGCCTCGACAGGTATGGCTACACCTTC
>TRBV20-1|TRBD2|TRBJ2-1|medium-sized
CSAPTSGGAKVVNEQFF
TGCAGTGCCCCTACTAGCGGGGGGGCCAAGGTAGTCAATGAGCAGTTCTTC
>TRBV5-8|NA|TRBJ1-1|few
CASSRWTGRNTEAFF
TGTGCCAGCAGCCGTTGGACGGGGCGGAACACTGAAGCTTTCTTT
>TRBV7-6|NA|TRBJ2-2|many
CASSLALYGDTGELFF
TGTGCCAGCAGCTTAGCGTTGTACGGCGATACCGGGGAGCTGTTTTTT
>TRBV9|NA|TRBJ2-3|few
CASSVAGTDTQYF
TGTGCCAGCAGCGTAGCAGGGACAGATACGCAGTATTTT
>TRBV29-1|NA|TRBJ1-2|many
CSVEVLRQGYTF
TGCAGCGTTGAAGTCCTCCGCCAGGGCTACACCTTC
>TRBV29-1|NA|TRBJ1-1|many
CSGDAGGNTEAFF
TGCAGCGGCGACGCGGGGGGGAACACTGAAGCTTTCTTT
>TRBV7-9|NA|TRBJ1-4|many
CASSLPAVNEKLFF
TGTGCCAGCAGCTTACCGGCAGTTAATGAAAAACTGTTTTTT